This T cell receptor beta chain was identified in a study of T cell responses to AZD1222 COVID-19 vaccine. Study-level findings and limits: Recipients of AZD1222 seropositive at baseline numbered only 5 or 6. Compared with day 0, the breadth and depth of the Spike-specific TCR repertoire rose significantly after two doses of AZD1222.

Pooling covered second doses at about 4 or about 12 weeks. In this sample, this clone turned up a few times. The antigen remains unidentified. Using immunoSEQ multiplex PCR, the repertoire was profiled, and TCRdb retains in-frame clones only, with some absent. The sample comprises 70,000 to 100,000 clones, 80% to 90% of which are singletons, and 3.4% rests with the top ten. Sequencing used peripheral blood, obtained 28 days after the second AZD1222 dose. The TCR sequence derives from an adult who received the AZD1222 COVID-19 vaccine.

DNA for the CDR3: TGTGCCAGTAGTGTAGGGAGGAATGAGCAGTTCTTC. As protein: CASSVGRNEQFF. The chain joins TRBV19 to TRBJ2-1, with a tentative D call TRBD2 (6 bases). The V end was cut by 5 bases, the J end by 7 bases, with 9 bases between. CDR3 length: 12 residues. Germline loops: CDR1 LNHDA, CDR2 SQIVND (reference sequence).